The 22 T cell receptor beta chains in this list originate from one sample, sequenced in a study of shared clonotypes between healthy human individuals. Assay used: immunoSEQ multiplex PCR; TCRdb lists only in-frame clones, some missing. This repertoire shows 1.6 million or so clones, 98% found once; its top ten account for about 0.34%. Sequenced: naive CD4+ T cells sorted from blood. Subset meaning: CD45RA+ positively selected. These receptors originate from a man younger than 40 in good health.

The CDR3 region is CASSYVTGNEQFF. CDR3 DNA sequence: TGTGCCAGCAGTTACGTGACAGGCAATGAGCAGTTCTTC. The chain recombines TRBV6-5 with TRBJ2-1, with D perhaps TRBD1 (6 bases). Trimming stripped 2 bases from V and 6 bases from J, with 8 bases between. This CDR3 is 13 amino acids long. Germline V gene lookup returns CDR1 MNHEY and CDR2 SVGAGI.

The rearrangement links TRBV5-1 to TRBJ2-2; the match to TRBD1 covers 7 bases. The V gene's germline CDR1 is SGHRS and CDR2 YFSETQ. The V and J ends lost 0 bases and 4 bases, in that order; junction bases with no gene match: 9. The length of the CDR3 is 17 residues. This CDR3 reads CASSLAPQGTGTGELFF. In DNA, the CDR3 is TGCGCCAGCAGCTTGGCCCCACAGGGGACGGGCACCGGGGAGCTGTTTTTT.

J is TRBJ2-5 and V is TRBV7-9, with 7 positions matching TRBD1. Germline loops: CDR1 SEHNR, CDR2 FQNEAQ (reference sequence). The length of the CDR3 is 15 residues. V gave up 6 bases and J gave up 5 bases; unmatched junction bases: 12. CDR3 nucleotides: TGTGCCAGCAGACATGATCGGGACAGAGAGGAGACCCAGTACTTC. The encoded protein is CASRHDRDREETQYF.

In this sample, this clone turned up a few times. In the same sample, other DNA sequences code for this CDR3. The chain recombines TRBV7-9 with TRBJ2-7; possibly TRBD2 for D (5 bases). V gave up 0 bases and J gave up 3 bases, with 9 bases separating them. Germline loops: CDR1 SEHNR, CDR2 FQNEAQ (reference sequence). The CDR3 has 14 amino acids. The CDR3 spells CASSLAGVHYEQYF. The CDR3 nucleotides read TGTGCCAGCAGCTTAGCGGGAGTTCACTACGAGCAGTACTTC.

V is TRBV12-2 and J is TRBJ2-7. TRBV12-2 is marked as a pseudogene. The CDR3 contains 15 residues. CDR3 amino acids: CASRLRIRPPYEQYF. In nucleotides, the CDR3 is TGTGCAAGTCGCTTAAGGATTCGACCACCTTACGAGCAGTACTTC.

The V call is TRBV6-5, the J call TRBJ1-1; D call uncertain. The CDR3 sequence is 13 residues long. Germline V CDR1 and CDR2: MNHEY, SVGAGI. The V end lost 6 bases, the J end lost 3 bases, and 11 bases lay between the germline ends. CDR3 amino acids: CASRPTGDTEAFF. Written as DNA, the CDR3 is TGTGCCAGCAGACCTACCGGGGACACTGAAGCTTTCTTT.

This chain links TRBV6-1 with TRBJ2-3; maybe TRBD1 (5 bases). Germline loops: CDR1 MNHNS, CDR2 SASEGT. The CDR3 loop spans 16 amino acids. The V gene lost 4 bases and the J gene lost 0 bases, with 14 bases spanning the gap. The CDR3 nucleotides are TGTGCCAGCAGTGCCAGGGTACAGTCGAGCACAGATACGCAGTATTTT. Translated: CASSARVQSSTDTQYF.

The chain combines TRBV18 with TRBJ2-2; D ambiguous. Germline lookup yields CDR1 KGHSH and CDR2 LQKENI. Deletions cut 3 bases from V and 5 bases from J, with 10 bases between. This CDR3 contains 14 residues. CDR3 loop: CASSPLDFTGELFF. CDR3 sequence (DNA): TGTGCCAGCTCACCCCTGGATTTTACCGGGGAGCTGTTTTTT.

Concerning this clone itself: This specimen includes other DNA sequences encoding the same CDR3. CDR3 coding DNA: TGCGCCAGCAGCTTGGACGGGAGCTCCTACAATGAGCAGTTCTTC. This sequence encodes CASSLDGSSYNEQFF. This rearrangement joins TRBV5-1 to TRBJ2-1, with TRBD2 as a possible D gene (6 bases). This CDR3 contains 15 residues. Per the germline V gene, CDR1 is SGHRS and CDR2 is YFSETQ. The V end was cut by 0 bases, the J end by 0 bases, with 7 bases between.

The chain is built from TRBV20-1 and TRBJ1-1; D remains ambiguous. Germline CDR1 and CDR2: DFQATT and SNEGSKA (reference sequence). V dropped 2 bases and J dropped 6 bases, with 7 bases sitting between them. The CDR3 contains 11 residues. Written as DNA, the CDR3 is TGCAGTGCTAGATTAATAGCTGAAGCTTTCTTT. The encoded protein is CSARLIAEAFF.

V is TRBV5-1 and J is TRBJ1-2; tentative D call: TRBD1 (6 bases). Germline V gene sequence: CDR1 SGHRS, CDR2 YFSETQ. The CDR3 runs 13 residues. V was pared by 2 bases and J by 8 bases, with 13 bases between. The CDR3 coding sequence is TGCGCCAGCAGCTTAGGCGGGGGCAAAGGCTACACCTTC. This codes for CASSLGGGKGYTF. The full variable domain, its missing parts supplied by reference TRBV5-1 and TRBJ1-2, is KAGVTQTPRYLIKTRGQQVTLSCSPISGHRSVSWYQQTPGQGLQFLFEYFSETQRNKGNFPGRFSGRQFSNSRSEMNVSTLELGDSALYLCASSLGGGKGYTFGSGTRLTVV.

The chain is built from TRBV14 and TRBJ2-1, with 12 bases aligning to TRBD2. Unmatched junction bases numbered 7, after V lost 0 bases and J lost 7 bases. Germline CDR1 reads SGHDN; CDR2 reads FVKESK. The CDR3 is 17 amino acids. The CDR3 loop reads CASSQDQLAGGWNEQFF. In DNA, the CDR3 is TGTGCCAGCAGCCAAGATCAGCTAGCGGGAGGGTGGAATGAGCAGTTCTTC.

The chain joins TRBV18 to TRBJ1-2, with 7 positions matching TRBD1. This CDR3 region has 18 residues. J gave up 1 base and V 0 bases, and 11 bases lay outside the gene matches. The germline gives CDR1 KGHSH, CDR2 LQKENI. The CDR3 is CASSPPLGVGTVNYGYTF. Here the CDR3 DNA reads TGTGCCAGCTCACCACCCTTAGGGGTGGGGACAGTTAACTATGGCTACACCTTC.

The gene calls are TRBV9 and TRBJ2-1, with 9 positions matching TRBD2. V dropped 6 bases and J dropped 0; count of bases not matched to a gene: 4. CDR1 is SGDLS, CDR2 YYNGEE, per germline. CDR3 size: 15 residues. The CDR3 protein is CASNAGGVSYNEQFF. DNA of the CDR3: TGTGCCAGCAATGCGGGAGGGGTCTCCTACAATGAGCAGTTCTTC.

V is TRBV14 and J is TRBJ2-6, with TRBD1 identical over 8 bases. The CDR3 totals 21 residues. With 1 base clipped from V and 0 bases from J, the junction kept 14 bases outside the gene matches. The germline V gene encodes CDR1 SGHDN and CDR2 FVKESK. CDR3 sequence (DNA): TGTGCCAGCAGCCAAGGACAGGGGTTCCCCGACGCCCGCTCTGGGGCCAACGTCCTGACTTTC. Encoded protein: CASSQGQGFPDARSGANVLTF.

The chain employs TRBV5-1 and TRBJ2-1; tentatively, D is TRBD1 (6 bases). Deletions cut 7 bases from V and 0 bases from J, with 11 bases between. Germline CDR1 reads SGHRS; CDR2 reads YFSETQ. The length of the CDR3 is 14 residues. CDR3 amino acids: CASATGSSYNEQFF. CDR3 in DNA: TGCGCCAGCGCTACAGGGAGCTCCTACAATGAGCAGTTCTTC.

This rearrangement joins TRBV28 to TRBJ1-1; 7 bases line up with TRBD1. J gave up 6 bases and V 8 bases, and 15 bases lay outside the gene matches. The V gene's germline CDR1 is MDHEN and CDR2 SYDVKM. The CDR3 extends over 15 amino acids. CDR3 protein: CASGNTGVGLAEAFF. In nucleotides, the CDR3 is TGTGCCAGCGGAAATACAGGGGTTGGGTTGGCTGAAGCTTTCTTT.

This clone was recorded once. The rearrangement joins TRBV28 to TRBJ2-7; D may match TRBD1 or TRBD2 (5 bases each). Germline CDR1 is MDHEN and CDR2 is SYDVKM. The V and J ends lost 3 bases and 3 bases respectively, with 21 bases between them. The CDR3 covers 17 residues. This CDR3 is CASSFGPAGASVYEQYF. The CDR3 DNA is TGTGCCAGCAGTTTTGGGCCCGCCGGGGCCTCGGTCTACGAGCAGTACTTC. Variable domain in full (rest from reference TRBV28 and TRBJ2-7): DVKVTQSSRYLVKRTGEKVFLECVQDMDHENMFWYRQDPGLGLRLIYFSYDVKMKEKGDIPEGYSVSREKKERFSLILESASTNQTSMYLCASSFGPAGASVYEQYFGPGTRLTVT.

The chain uses TRBV11-2 and TRBJ2-7; D is possibly TRBD2 (6 bases). CDR3 size: 14 residues. V lost 4 bases, J lost 1 base, and 11 bases lay in between. The germline V gene has CDR1 SGHAT and CDR2 FQNNGV. The CDR3 loop is CASSSTGESYEQYF. The CDR3 DNA reads TGTGCCAGCAGCTCTACGGGGGAATCCTACGAGCAGTACTTC.

The genes are TRBV19 and TRBJ1-5, with D unclear. Trimming removed 3 bases from V and 2 bases from J, with 11 bases in between. The CDR3 has 15 amino acids. CDR1 and CDR2 (germline): LNHDA, SQIVND (reference sequence). This CDR3 reads CASSMRVGGNQPQHF. Here the CDR3 DNA reads TGTGCCAGTAGTATGAGGGTTGGTGGCAATCAGCCCCAGCATTTT.

Comments on this clone: Additional DNA sequences in this sample encode the identical CDR3. The rearrangement joins TRBV6-5 to TRBJ2-2; D gene ambiguous. V gave up 2 bases and J gave up 5 bases, with 6 bases separating them. CDR1 is MNHEY and CDR2 is SVGAGI in the germline V gene. CDR3 length: 13 amino acids. The CDR3 DNA reads TGTGCCAGCAGTTACGTTGGGACCGGGGAGCTGTTTTTT. Translation gives CASSYVGTGELFF.

The chain combines TRBV5-6 with TRBJ1-1, with 8 bases identical to TRBD1. V shed 1 base, J shed 0 bases, and the junction held 5 bases outside the gene matches. CDR3 length equals 16 residues. Germline V gene lookup returns CDR1 SGHDT and CDR2 YYEEEE. The CDR3 spells CASSLRATGVNTEAFF. DNA for the CDR3: TGTGCCAGCAGCTTGAGGGCGACAGGGGTGAACACTGAAGCTTTCTTT.